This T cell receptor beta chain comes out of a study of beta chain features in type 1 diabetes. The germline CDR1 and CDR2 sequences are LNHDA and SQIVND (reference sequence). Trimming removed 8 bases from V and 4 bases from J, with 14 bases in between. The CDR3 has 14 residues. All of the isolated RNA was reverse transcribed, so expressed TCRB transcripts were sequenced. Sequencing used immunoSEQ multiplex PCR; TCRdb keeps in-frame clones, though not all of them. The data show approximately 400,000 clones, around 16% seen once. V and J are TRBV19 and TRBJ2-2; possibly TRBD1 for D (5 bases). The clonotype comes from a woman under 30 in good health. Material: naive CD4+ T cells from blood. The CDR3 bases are TGTGCCAGTGATAGGGGAACGGGCACCGGGGAGCTGTTTTTT. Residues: CASDRGTGTGELFF.